These 8 T cell receptor beta chains share one sample of origin, sequenced in a study of radiotherapy plus CTLA-4 blockade in lung cancer. TCRdb's table, derived via immunoSEQ multiplex PCR, lists solely in-frame clones and lacks some. The table lists about 70,000 clones, 70% to 80% of them singletons. The specimen comprised peripheral blood, sampled from a patient treated with radiotherapy plus ipilimumab. The source of these receptors is a human donor with non-small cell lung cancer who had a complete response to radiotherapy plus ipilimumab.

This chain uses TRBV7-2 with TRBJ2-1; 10 nucleotides agree with TRBD1. Germline V CDR1 and CDR2: SGHTA, FQGNSA. After removal of 5 bases from V and 8 bases from J, the junction contained 6 bases not matched to a gene. CDR3 length: 14 amino acids. CDR3 residues: CASSQDRGRDEQFF. The DNA for the CDR3 is TGTGCCAGCAGCCAAGACAGGGGGCGAGATGAGCAGTTCTTC.

The V gene is TRBV4-3, the J gene TRBJ1-4; D may be TRBD1 (5 bases). The CDR3 is 15 residues long. Germline loops: CDR1 LGHNA, CDR2 YSLEER. With 4 bases removed from V and 6 bases from J, the gap between germline ends came to 15 bases. Here the CDR3 reads CASSRLSGTDEKLFF. CDR3 nucleotides: TGCGCCAGCAGCCGGTTGTCCGGGACGGATGAAAAACTGTTTTTT.

The chain employs TRBV11-1 and TRBJ2-7; D call uncertain. This CDR3 spans 13 amino acids. The germline CDR1 and CDR2 sequences are SGHAT and FQDESV (reference sequence). Trimming took 3 bases from V and 1 from J, leaving 7 bases between them. The CDR3 DNA reads as TGTGCCAGCAGCTTCGACGAGTCCTACGAGCAGTACTTC. It translates to CASSFDESYEQYF.

This chain joins TRBV6-6 and TRBJ1-1, with TRBD1 as a possible D gene (6 bases). The CDR3 has 15 residues. V lost 0 bases to trimming and J lost 4 bases, with 12 bases between them. Germline V gene data show CDR1 as MNHNY and CDR2 as SVGAGI (reference sequence). CDR3 region: CASSYSGGRGTEAFF. CDR3 sequence (DNA): TGTGCCAGCAGTTACTCAGGGGGACGGGGCACTGAAGCTTTCTTT.

CDR3 loop: CASSQDRGTLAYNEQFF. CDR3 sequence (DNA): TGTGCCAGCAGCCAAGACCGGGGGACACTAGCCTACAATGAGCAGTTCTTC. V usage is TRBV14 and J usage is TRBJ2-1; the D call may be TRBD1 or TRBD2 (6 bases each). The CDR3 spans 17 residues. The V gene's germline CDR1 is SGHDN and CDR2 FVKESK. V was pared by 0 bases and J by 2 bases, with 14 bases between.

The rearrangement links TRBV19 to TRBJ2-1; TRBD2 agrees at 12 bases. This CDR3 is 15 amino acids long. V shed 7 bases and J 9 bases; nucleotides not matched to a gene: 10. In germline, CDR1 is LNHDA, CDR2 SQIVND (reference sequence). The CDR3 region has the DNA TGTGCCAGTATTGACCCTAGCGGGAGGGGACGTGAGCAGTTCTTC. Amino acid sequence: CASIDPSGRGREQFF.

The V gene is TRBV5-1, the J gene TRBJ1-6, with 9 nucleotides matching TRBD1. The germline V gene encodes CDR1 SGHRS and CDR2 YFSETQ. The CDR3 loop spans 15 amino acids. The J segment lost 7 bases and the V segment lost 4 bases, leaving 6 bases of the junction unmatched. CDR3 sequence (DNA): TGCGCCAGCAGCACGGGACAGGGCATCAATTCACCCCTCCACTTT. Amino acid sequence: CASSTGQGINSPLHF.

The CDR3 bases are TGTGCCAGCAGCTTAGGGTGGGGGCCGAATTCACCCCTCCACTTT. It translates to CASSLGWGPNSPLHF. The V and J genes are TRBV7-9 and TRBJ1-6; possibly TRBD1 for D (6 bases). The CDR3 consists of 15 residues. V was cut by 1 base and J by 7 bases, with 11 bases left in between. CDR1 and CDR2 (germline): SEHNR, FQNEAQ (reference sequence).